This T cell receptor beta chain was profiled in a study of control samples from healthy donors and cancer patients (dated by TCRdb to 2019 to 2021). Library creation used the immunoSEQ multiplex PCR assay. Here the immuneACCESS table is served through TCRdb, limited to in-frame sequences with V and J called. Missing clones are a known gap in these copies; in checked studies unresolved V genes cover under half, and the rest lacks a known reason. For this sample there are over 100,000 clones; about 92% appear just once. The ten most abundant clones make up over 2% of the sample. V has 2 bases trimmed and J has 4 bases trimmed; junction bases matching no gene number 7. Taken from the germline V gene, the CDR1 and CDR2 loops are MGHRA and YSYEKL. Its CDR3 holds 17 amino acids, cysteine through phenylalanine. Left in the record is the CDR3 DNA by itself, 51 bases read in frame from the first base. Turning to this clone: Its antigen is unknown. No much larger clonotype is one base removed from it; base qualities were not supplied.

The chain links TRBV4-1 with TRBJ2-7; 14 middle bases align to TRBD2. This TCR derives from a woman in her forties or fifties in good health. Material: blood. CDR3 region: CASSQIGRLAGGYEQYF. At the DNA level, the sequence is TGCGCCAGCAGCCAAATTGGGAGACTAGCGGGAGGGTACGAGCAGTACTTC.